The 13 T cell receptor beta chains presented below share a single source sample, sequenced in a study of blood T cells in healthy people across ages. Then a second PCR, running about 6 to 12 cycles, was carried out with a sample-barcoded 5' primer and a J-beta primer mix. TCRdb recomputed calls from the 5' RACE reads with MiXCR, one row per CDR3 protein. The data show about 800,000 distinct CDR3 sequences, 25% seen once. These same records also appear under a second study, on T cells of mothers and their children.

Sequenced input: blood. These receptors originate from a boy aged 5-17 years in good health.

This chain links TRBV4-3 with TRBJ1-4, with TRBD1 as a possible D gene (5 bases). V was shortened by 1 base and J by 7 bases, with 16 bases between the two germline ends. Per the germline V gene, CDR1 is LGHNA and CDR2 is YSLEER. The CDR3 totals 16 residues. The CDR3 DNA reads TGCGCCAGCAGCCAAGCCCCGGACAAAGGCGGTGAAAAACTGTTTTTT. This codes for CASSQAPDKGGEKLFF.

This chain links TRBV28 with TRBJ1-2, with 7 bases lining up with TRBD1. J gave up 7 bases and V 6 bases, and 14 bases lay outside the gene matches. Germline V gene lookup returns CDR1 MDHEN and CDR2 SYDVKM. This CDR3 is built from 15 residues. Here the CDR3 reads CASSPIDRDQAGYTF. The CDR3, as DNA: TGTGCCAGCAGCCCCATTGACAGGGATCAGGCTGGCTACACCTTC.

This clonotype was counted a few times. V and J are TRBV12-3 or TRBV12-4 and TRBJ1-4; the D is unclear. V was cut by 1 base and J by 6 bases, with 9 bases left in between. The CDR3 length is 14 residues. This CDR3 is CASSLGGGDEKLFF. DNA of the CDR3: TGTGCCAGCAGTTTAGGGGGAGGAGATGAAAAACTGTTTTTT.

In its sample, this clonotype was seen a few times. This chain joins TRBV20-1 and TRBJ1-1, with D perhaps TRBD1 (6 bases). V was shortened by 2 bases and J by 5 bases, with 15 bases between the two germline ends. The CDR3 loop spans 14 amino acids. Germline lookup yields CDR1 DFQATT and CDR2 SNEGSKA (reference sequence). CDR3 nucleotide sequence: TGCAGTGCTAGACCTCTCGGCAGGGGAACTGAAGCTTTCTTT. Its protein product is CSARPLGRGTEAFF.

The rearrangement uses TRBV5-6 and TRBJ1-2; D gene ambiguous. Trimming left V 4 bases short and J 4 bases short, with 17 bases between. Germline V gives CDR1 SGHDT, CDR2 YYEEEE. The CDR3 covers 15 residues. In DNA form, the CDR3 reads TGTGCCAGCAGCCTATCACTGTCCGGTACCTATGGCTACACCTTC. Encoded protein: CASSLSLSGTYGYTF.

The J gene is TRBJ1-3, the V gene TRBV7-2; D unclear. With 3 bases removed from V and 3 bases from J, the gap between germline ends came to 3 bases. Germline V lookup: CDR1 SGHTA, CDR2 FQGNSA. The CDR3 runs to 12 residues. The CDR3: CASSFYGNTIYF. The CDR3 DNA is TGTGCCAGCAGCTTTTATGGAAACACCATATATTTT.

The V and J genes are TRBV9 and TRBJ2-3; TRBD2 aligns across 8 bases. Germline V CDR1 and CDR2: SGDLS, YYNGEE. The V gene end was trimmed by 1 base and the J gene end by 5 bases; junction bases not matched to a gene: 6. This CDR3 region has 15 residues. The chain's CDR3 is CASSVKSGSRDTQYF. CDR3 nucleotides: TGTGCCAGCAGCGTAAAAAGCGGGAGTCGAGATACGCAGTATTTT.

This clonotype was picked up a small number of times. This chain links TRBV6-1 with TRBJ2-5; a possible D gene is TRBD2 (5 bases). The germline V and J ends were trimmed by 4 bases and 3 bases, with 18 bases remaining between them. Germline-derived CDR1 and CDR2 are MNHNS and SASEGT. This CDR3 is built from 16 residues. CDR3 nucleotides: TGTGCCAGCAGTGCGAAGCCGGGGAACTTGGAAGAGACCCAGTACTTC. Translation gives CASSAKPGNLEETQYF.

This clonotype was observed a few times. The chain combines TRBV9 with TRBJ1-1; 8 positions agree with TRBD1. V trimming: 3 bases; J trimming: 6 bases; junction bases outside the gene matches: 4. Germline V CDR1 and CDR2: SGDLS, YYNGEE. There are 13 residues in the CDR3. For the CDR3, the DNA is TGTGCCAGCAGCGGTGTACAGGGGGCTGAAGCTTTCTTT. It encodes CASSGVQGAEAFF.

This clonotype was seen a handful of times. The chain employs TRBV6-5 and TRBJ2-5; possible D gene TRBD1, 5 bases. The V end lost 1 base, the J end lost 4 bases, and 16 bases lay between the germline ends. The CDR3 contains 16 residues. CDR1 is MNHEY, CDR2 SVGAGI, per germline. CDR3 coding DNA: TGTGCCAGCAGTTACTGGTCTGCGGTAGGGGTAGAGACCCAGTACTTC. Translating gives CASSYWSAVGVETQYF.

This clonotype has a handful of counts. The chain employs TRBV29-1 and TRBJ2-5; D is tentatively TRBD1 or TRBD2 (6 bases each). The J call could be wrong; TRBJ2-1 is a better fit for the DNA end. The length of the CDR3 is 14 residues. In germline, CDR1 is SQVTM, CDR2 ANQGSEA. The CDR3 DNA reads TGCAGCGTTGGGGGGGCTAGTGCCTACAATGAGCAGTTCTTC. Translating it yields CSVGGASAYNEQFF.

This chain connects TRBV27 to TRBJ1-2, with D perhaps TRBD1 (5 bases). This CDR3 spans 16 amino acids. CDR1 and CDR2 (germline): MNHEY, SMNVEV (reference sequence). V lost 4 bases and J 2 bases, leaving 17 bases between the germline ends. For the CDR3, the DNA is TGTGCCAGCAGTTCGGGACCCAGGACCGCGAACTATGGCTACACCTTC. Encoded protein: CASSSGPRTANYGYTF.

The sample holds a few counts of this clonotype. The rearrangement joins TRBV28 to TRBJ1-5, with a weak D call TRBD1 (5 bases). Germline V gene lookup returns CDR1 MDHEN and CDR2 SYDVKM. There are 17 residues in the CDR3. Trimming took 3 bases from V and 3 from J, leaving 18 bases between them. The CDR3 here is CASSLRAGPGVNQPQHF. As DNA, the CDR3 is TGTGCCAGCAGTTTGAGGGCGGGGCCGGGGGTCAATCAGCCCCAGCATTTT.